This entry concerns a single T cell receptor (beta chain). This clonotype was recorded a few times. Its antigen is still unknown. No qualities accompany the bases; no much larger clone lies one base away. All donors were healthy Caucasians. Three pairs of female monozygotic twins, all aged roughly 18 to 29 years, were included in the twin cohort. Peripheral blood mononuclear cells were the source from which RNA for the TCR libraries was isolated. The CDR3, from cysteine to phenylalanine, totals 17 residues. Kept here is only the CDR3 DNA, which spans 51 bases and is read in frame from base 1. V is pared back by 3 bases and J by 4 bases, with 19 bases lying between the germline termini. In the germline V gene (reference sequence), CDR1 corresponds to MNHEY and CDR2 to SMNVEV. The data stem from a study of identical twins (dated by TCRdb to the mid-2010s). About the investigation overall: The study deep-sequenced TCR alpha and beta repertoires from monozygotic twins, unrelated adults of various ages and cord blood to test whether fetal clonotypes persist. To rule out contamination, replicate twin experiments were performed at different times with different library preparation protocols. Results the study describes overall, beyond this receptor: Because the same donors could not be followed over many years, conclusions were based on cross-sectional statistical analysis. Invariant T cells such as MAIT and iNKT could partly confound zero-insertion analyses, though diverse VJ usage argued against this for most clonotypes. Compared with coincidental sharing between unrelated individuals, out-of-frame TCR alpha sequences shared between twins showed an excess of sequences with low generation probability. In monozygotic twins, recombination models systematically underestimated out-of-frame TCR alpha sharing, but the models matched the sharing seen between unrelated individuals. Abundant cord blood beta clonotypes had fewer insertions, young adult naive repertoires showed a similar but weaker trend, and memory repertoires showed no such trend. The excess sharing between twins in beta out-of-frame sequences was weaker because fewer shared sequences reduced the signal-to-noise ratio.

Library preparation employed 5' RACE. These reads were obtained on an Illumina HiSeq 2000. A universal primer binding site was added through template switching, and the final cDNA carried a unique molecular identifier so that TCR cDNA molecules could be counted accurately. Specific primers in the conserved constant-segment region were used to synthesize first-strand cDNA for TCR alpha and beta chains. To control for contamination, every cDNA library was double barcoded, receiving both a SMART-Mk sample barcode and Illumina barcodes. TruSeq adapter sequences, together with Illumina sample barcodes, were added in two successive PCR steps. Sequencing of the TCR alpha and beta cDNA libraries was done on the Illumina HiSeq platform using custom primers. As for the original processing: Unique molecular identifiers were extracted from raw reads with MiGEC, and CDR3 positions were determined with MiXCR. For each individual, recombination models were inferred using an EM algorithm with the repgenHMM and IGoR tools. The analysis of shared clonotypes was done with the tcR package in R, with sharing normalized by the product of cloneset sizes. To study raw recombination without the effects of thymic and clonal selection, out-of-frame nonproductive sequences were analyzed. In TCRdb, the public reads were trimmed at Q25 with fastp and aligned with MiXCR, with productive beta chains retained. Here each entry gathers all rows of one CDR3 protein and keeps the most common genes and DNA. It is TCRdb's table, rather than the study itself, that gives the V and J calls and clone size. The sample profile shows more than 600,000 distinct CDR3 sequences; about 20% of them were found once. The top ten clones comprise around 13% of the sample.

The same sample was also studied in work on T cells expressing NK-cell markers. That second publication adds: Fewer than ten donors provided sorted CD3+CD56+NKG2C+, CD3+CD56+NKG2C- and CD3+CD56-NKG2C+ T-cell subsets, whose TCR beta-chain repertoires were profiled. Seven of the eight sequenced donors were HCMV-seropositive and one was HCMV-seronegative. In several experiments an anti-gammadeltaTCR antibody was added to restrict sorting to alphabetaTCR-expressing T cells. In six donors, the dominant CD3+CD56+NKG2C+ clonotypes were among the top 10 CD8+ clonotypes and accounted for 1.0-7.0% of CD8+ T cells. Those dominant clonotypes were again the most abundant among CD3+CD56-NKG2C+ cells in four donors, at about 28.3-60.1%. Whether the expanded NKG2C-expressing T cell clones were specific for HCMV antigens was left unclear. The eight sequenced donors were randomly selected healthy volunteers, three men and five women. To determine HCMV serostatus, a commercial ELISA kit was used to detect HCMV-specific IgG in serum. For roughly 6 donors, bulk peripheral blood T-cell repertoires were also sequenced from unsorted PBMC. Reads were demultiplexed and grouped by UMI with MIGEC, and clonotypes were assembled and quantified with MiTCR. To remove erroneous sequences, TCR cDNA sequences were retained only when supported by two or more reads. The tcR package was used for downstream repertoire analysis, and clonotypes were matched between fractions using CDR3 nucleotide sequence together with V segment. Antigen specificity was annotated against VDJdb with VDJmatch, allowing one amino acid substitution in CDR3.

This TCR was sampled from a woman aged 18-29 years in good health. The sequencing input was PBMCs. The rearranged chain carries TRBV27 and TRBJ2-4, with the D call perhaps TRBD1 or TRBD2, each one matching 6 bases. The CDR3 region has the sequence CASSFYPARGLKNIQYF. The nucleotides are TGTGCCAGCAGTTTCTATCCCGCTCGGGGGCTGAAAAACATTCAGTACTTC.